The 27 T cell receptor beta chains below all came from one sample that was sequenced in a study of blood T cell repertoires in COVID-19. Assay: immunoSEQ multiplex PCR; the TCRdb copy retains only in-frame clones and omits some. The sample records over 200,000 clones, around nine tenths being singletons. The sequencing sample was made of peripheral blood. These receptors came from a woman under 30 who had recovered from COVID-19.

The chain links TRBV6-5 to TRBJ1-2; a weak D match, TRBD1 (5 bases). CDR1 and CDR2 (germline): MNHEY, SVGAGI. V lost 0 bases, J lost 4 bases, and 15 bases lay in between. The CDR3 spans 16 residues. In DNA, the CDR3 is TGTGCCAGCAGTTACTCGGGGGGGGAATCTCCCTATGGCTACACCTTC. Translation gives CASSYSGGESPYGYTF.

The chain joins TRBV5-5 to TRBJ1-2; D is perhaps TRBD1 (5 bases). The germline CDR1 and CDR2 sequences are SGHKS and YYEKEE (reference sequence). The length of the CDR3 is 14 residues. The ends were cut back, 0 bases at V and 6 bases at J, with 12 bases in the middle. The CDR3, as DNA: TGTGCCAGCAGCTTGGAGGGGCGCATCGATGGCTACACCTTC. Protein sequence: CASSLEGRIDGYTF.

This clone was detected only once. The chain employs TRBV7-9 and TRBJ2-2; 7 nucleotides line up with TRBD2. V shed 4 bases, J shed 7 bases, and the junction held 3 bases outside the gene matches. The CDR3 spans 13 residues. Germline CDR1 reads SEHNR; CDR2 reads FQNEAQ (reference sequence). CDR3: CASSSGRFGELFF. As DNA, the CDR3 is TGTGCCAGCAGCTCCGGGAGGTTCGGGGAGCTGTTTTTT.

CDR3 sequence reads: CASSLDSLYGYTF. The CDR3, as DNA: TGCGCCAGCAGCTTGGACAGCCTCTATGGCTACACCTTC. The chain carries TRBV5-1 and TRBJ1-2; D is ambiguous. This CDR3 region has 13 residues. Germline-derived CDR1 and CDR2 are SGHRS and YFSETQ. Trimming took off 0 bases at V and 4 bases at J, with 7 bases between the two ends.

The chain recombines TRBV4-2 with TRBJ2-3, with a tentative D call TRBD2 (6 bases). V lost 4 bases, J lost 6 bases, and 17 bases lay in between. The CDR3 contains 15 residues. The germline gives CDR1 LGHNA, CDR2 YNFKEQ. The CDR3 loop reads CASSPLRGAADTQYF. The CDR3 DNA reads TGTGCCAGCAGCCCCCTGCGGGGAGCCGCGGATACGCAGTATTTT.

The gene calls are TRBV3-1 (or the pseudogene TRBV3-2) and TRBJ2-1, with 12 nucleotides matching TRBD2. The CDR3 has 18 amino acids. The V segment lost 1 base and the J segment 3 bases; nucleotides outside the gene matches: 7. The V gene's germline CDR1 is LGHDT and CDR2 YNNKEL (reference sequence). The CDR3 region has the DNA TGTGCCAGCAGCCAAGTTAACCCACTAGCGGGAGGCTACAATGAGCAGTTCTTC. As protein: CASSQVNPLAGGYNEQFF.

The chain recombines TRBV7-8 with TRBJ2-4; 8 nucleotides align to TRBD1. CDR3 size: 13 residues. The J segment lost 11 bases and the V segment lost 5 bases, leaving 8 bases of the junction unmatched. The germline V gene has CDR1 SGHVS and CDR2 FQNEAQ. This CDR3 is CASSADRDGVQYF. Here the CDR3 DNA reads TGTGCCAGCAGCGCGGACAGGGATGGTGTTCAGTACTTC. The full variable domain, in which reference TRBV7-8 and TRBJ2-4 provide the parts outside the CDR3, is GAGVSQSPRYKVAKRGQDVALRCDPISGHVSLFWYQQALGQGPEFLTYFQNEAQLDKSGLPSDRFFAERPEGSVSTLKIQRTQQEDSAVYLCASSADRDGVQYFGAGTRLSVL.

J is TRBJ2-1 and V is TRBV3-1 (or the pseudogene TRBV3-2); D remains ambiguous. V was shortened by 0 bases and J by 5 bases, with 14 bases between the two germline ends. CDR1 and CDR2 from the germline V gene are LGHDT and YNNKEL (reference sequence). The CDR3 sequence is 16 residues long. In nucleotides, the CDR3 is TGTGCCAGCAGCCAAGAACTTTCCGGTCAGGACAATGAGCAGTTCTTC. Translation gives CASSQELSGQDNEQFF.

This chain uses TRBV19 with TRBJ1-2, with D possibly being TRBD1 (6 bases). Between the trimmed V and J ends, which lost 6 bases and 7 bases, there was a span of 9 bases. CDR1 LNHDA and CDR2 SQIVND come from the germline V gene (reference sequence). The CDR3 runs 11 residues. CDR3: CASRNRVGYTF. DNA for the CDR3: TGTGCCAGTAGAAACAGGGTTGGCTACACCTTC.

The CDR3 DNA follows: TGTGCCAGCAGTTTGGGCAGGGGATATGGCTACACCTTC. Amino acids: CASSLGRGYGYTF. The chain is built from TRBV27 and TRBJ1-2; TRBD1 might be the D (6 bases). Trimming stripped 3 bases from V and 5 bases from J, with 10 bases between. Germline values: CDR1 MNHEY, CDR2 SMNVEV (reference sequence). The CDR3 spans 13 residues.

CDR3 loop: CASSPGTGNTEAFF. CDR3 DNA: TGTGCCAGCAGCCCCGGGACAGGGAACACTGAAGCTTTCTTT. The chain joins TRBV11-3 to TRBJ1-1, with 8 bases aligning to TRBD1. The CDR3 consists of 14 residues. Germline V CDR1 and CDR2: SGHNT, YENEEA. The junction had 3 bases not matched to a gene; V was cut back by 5 bases and J by 1 base.

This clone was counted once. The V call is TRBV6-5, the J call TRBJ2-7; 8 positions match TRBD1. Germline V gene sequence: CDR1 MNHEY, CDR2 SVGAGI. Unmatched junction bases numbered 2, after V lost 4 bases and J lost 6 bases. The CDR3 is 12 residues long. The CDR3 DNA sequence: TGTGCCAGCAGTTCGGGACAGGTCGAGCAGTACTTC. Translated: CASSSGQVEQYF.

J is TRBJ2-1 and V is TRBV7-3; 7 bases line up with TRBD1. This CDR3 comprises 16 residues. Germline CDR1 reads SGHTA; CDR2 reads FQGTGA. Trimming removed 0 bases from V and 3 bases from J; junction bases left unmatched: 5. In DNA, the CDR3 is TGTGCCAGCAGCTTAACGAGGACAGGAGGCTACAATGAGCAGTTCTTC. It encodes CASSLTRTGGYNEQFF.

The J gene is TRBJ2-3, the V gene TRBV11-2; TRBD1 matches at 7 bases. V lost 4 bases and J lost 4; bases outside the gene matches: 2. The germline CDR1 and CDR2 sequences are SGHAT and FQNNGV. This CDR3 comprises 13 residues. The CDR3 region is CASSSGTADTQYF. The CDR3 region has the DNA TGTGCCAGCAGCTCGGGGACAGCAGATACGCAGTATTTT. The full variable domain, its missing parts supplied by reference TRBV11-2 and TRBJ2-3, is EAGVAQSPRYKIIEKRQSVAFWCNPISGHATLYWYQQILGQGPKLLIQFQNNGVVDDSQLPKDRFSAERLKGVDSTLKIQPAKLEDSAVYLCASSSGTADTQYFGPGTRLTVL.

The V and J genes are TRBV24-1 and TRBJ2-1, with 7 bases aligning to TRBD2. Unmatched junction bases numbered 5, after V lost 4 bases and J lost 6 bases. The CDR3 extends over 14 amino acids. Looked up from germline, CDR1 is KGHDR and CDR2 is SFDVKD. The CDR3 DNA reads TGTGCCACCAGTGAGGGCGGGAGTACCAATGAGCAGTTCTTC. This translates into CATSEGGSTNEQFF.

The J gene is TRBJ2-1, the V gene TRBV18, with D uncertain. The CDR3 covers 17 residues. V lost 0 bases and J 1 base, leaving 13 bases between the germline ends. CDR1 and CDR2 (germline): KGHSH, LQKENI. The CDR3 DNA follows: TGTGCCAGCTCACCACCGTTGCGGAGCATGTCCTACAATGAGCAGTTCTTC. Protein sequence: CASSPPLRSMSYNEQFF. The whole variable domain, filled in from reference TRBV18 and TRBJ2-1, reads NAGVMQNPRHLVRRRGQEARLRCSPMKGHSHVYWYRQLPEEGLKFMVYLQKENIIDESGMPKERFSAEFPKEGPSILRIQQVVRGDSAAYFCASSPPLRSMSYNEQFFGPGTRLTVL.

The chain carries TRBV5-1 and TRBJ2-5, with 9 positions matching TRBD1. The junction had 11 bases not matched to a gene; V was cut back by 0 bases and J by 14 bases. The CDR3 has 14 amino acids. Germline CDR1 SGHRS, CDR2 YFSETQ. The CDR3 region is CASSLARGTGGSYF. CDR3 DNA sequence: TGCGCCAGCAGCTTGGCCCGGGGCACAGGGGGCTCATACTTC.

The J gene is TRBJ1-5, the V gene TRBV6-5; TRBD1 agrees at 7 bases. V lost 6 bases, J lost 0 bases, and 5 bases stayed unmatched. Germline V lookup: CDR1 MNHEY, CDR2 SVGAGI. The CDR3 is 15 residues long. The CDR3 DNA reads TGTGCCAGCAGCCGACAGGGCGCTAGCAATCAGCCCCAGCATTTT. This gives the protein CASSRQGASNQPQHF.

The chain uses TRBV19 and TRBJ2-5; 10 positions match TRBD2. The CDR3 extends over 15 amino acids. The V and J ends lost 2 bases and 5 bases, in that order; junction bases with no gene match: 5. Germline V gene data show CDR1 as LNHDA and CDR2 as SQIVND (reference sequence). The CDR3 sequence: CASSIKLAGVETQYF. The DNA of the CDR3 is TGTGCCAGTAGTATAAAGCTAGCGGGGGTTGAGACCCAGTACTTC.

CDR3 nucleotide sequence: TGCAGCGTTGAAGCTGACACCGGGGAGCTGTTTTTT. Encoded protein: CSVEADTGELFF. J is TRBJ2-2 and V is TRBV29-1; D unresolved. In germline, CDR1 is SQVTM, CDR2 ANQGSEA. Between the trimmed V and J ends, which lost 1 base and 3 bases, there was a span of 3 bases. The CDR3 contains 12 residues.

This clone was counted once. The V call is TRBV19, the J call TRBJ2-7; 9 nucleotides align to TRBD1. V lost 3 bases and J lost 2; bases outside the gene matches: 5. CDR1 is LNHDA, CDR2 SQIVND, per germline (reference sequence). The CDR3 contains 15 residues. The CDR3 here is CASSMAGQGPYEQYF. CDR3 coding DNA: TGTGCCAGTAGTATGGCGGGACAGGGTCCCTACGAGCAGTACTTC.

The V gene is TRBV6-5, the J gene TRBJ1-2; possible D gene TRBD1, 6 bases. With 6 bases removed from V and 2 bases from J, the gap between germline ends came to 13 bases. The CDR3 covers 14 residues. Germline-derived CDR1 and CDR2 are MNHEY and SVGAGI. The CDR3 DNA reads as TGTGCCAGCAGATCTCAGACAGGAAACTATGGCTACACCTTC. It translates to CASRSQTGNYGYTF.

The CDR3 DNA sequence: TGTGCCAGTATTCCAGGGACTAGCGGGAGAATCGAAGCAGGGGAGCTGTTTTTT. Translating it yields CASIPGTSGRIEAGELFF. The chain uses TRBV19 and TRBJ2-2; TRBD2 aligns across 14 bases. Germline V gene lookup returns CDR1 LNHDA and CDR2 SQIVND (reference sequence). V lost 7 bases, J lost 8 bases, and 15 bases stayed unmatched. The CDR3 consists of 18 residues.

This chain's CDR3 is CASSFDRGNQPQHF. The CDR3 nucleotides are TGTGCCAGCAGTTTCGACAGGGGAAATCAGCCCCAGCATTTT. The rearrangement joins TRBV6-5 to TRBJ1-5; 8 nucleotides line up with TRBD1. The CDR3 consists of 14 residues. With V trimmed by 4 bases and J by 4 bases, 3 bases remained unmatched. Germline V gene lookup returns CDR1 MNHEY and CDR2 SVGAGI.

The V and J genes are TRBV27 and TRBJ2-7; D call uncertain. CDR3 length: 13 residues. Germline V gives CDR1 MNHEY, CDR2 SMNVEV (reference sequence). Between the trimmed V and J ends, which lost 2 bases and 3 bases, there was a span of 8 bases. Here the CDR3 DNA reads TGTGCCAGCAGTTTAGGGCCGATCTACGAGCAGTACTTC. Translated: CASSLGPIYEQYF.

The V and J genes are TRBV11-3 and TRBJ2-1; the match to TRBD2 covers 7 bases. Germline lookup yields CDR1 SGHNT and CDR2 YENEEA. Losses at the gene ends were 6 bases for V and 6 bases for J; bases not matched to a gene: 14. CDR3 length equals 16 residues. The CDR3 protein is CASRHTGEGRGNEQFF. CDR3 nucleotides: TGTGCCAGCAGACATACCGGGGAGGGCCGGGGCAATGAGCAGTTCTTC. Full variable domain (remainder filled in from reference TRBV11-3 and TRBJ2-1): EAGVVQSPRYKIIEKKQPVAFWCNPISGHNTLYWYLQNLGQGPELLIRYENEEAVDDSQLPKDRFSAERLKGVDSTLKIQPAELGDSAVYLCASRHTGEGRGNEQFFGPGTRLTVL.

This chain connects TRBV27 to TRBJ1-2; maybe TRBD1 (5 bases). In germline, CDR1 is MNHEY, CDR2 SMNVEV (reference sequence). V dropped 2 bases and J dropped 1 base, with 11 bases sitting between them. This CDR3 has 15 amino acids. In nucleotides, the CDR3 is TGTGCCAGCAGTTTAGAATGGGGCTTTAACTATGGCTACACCTTC. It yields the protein CASSLEWGFNYGYTF.